The 12 T cell receptor beta chains below all came from one sample that was sequenced in a study of cytomegalovirus exposure and HLA in healthy donors. PCR employed 60 Vbeta and 13 Jbeta primers. Measured with immunoSEQ multiplex PCR; TCRdb has only the in-frame clones, and not every one. Of more than 150,000 clones in the sample, approximately 80% are singletons; the top ten hold 2.2%. Sample: PBMCs. These TCRs come from a woman in her twenties or thirties in good health and CMV-seronegative.

This chain uses TRBV6-1 with TRBJ2-7; 7 nucleotides line up with TRBD1. The germline V gene encodes CDR1 MNHNS and CDR2 SASEGT. The CDR3 is 14 amino acids. V shed 6 bases, J shed 3 bases, and the junction held 8 bases outside the gene matches. CDR3 region: CASRGTVPLYEQYF. CDR3 DNA sequence: TGTGCCAGCAGAGGGACAGTACCTCTCTACGAGCAGTACTTC.

This chain joins TRBV7-2 and TRBJ2-6; D remains ambiguous. This CDR3 has 15 residues. CDR1 is SGHTA and CDR2 is FQGNSA in the germline V gene. V lost 2 bases and J 0 bases, leaving 5 bases between the germline ends. The CDR3: CASSLFHSGANVLTF. The CDR3 nucleotides are TGTGCCAGCAGCTTATTTCACTCTGGGGCCAACGTCCTGACTTTC.

The V call is TRBV28, the J call TRBJ2-5, with 8 bases lining up with TRBD1. Germline trimming cut 5 bases from V and 2 bases from J; bases unmatched to any gene: 4. CDR1 and CDR2 from the germline V gene are MDHEN and SYDVKM. The CDR3 consists of 14 residues. Written as DNA, the CDR3 is TGTGCCAGCAGTCCCCGGACAGGGCAAGAGACCCAGTACTTC. Amino acids: CASSPRTGQETQYF.

This chain connects TRBV6-1 to TRBJ2-5; D is unclear. Looked up from germline, CDR1 is MNHNS and CDR2 is SASEGT. Trimming removed 4 bases at V and 5 bases at J, with 17 bases between. There are 15 residues in the CDR3. The CDR3 coding sequence is TGTGCCAGCAGTGCCCAGCTTGACCCAGCGGAGACCCAGTACTTC. This sequence encodes CASSAQLDPAETQYF.

This clone was seen a handful of times. The chain has TRBV7-2 and TRBJ1-5, with a tentative D call TRBD1 (6 bases). Per the germline V gene, CDR1 is SGHTA and CDR2 is FQGNSA. The CDR3 is 15 amino acids. Trimming removed 0 bases at V and 3 bases at J, with 9 bases between. This CDR3 is CASSLAGAPNQPQHF. The CDR3 nucleotides read TGTGCCAGCAGCTTAGCGGGGGCCCCCAATCAGCCCCAGCATTTT.

The chain is built from TRBV28 and TRBJ1-2; D remains unclear. CDR3 size: 13 residues. CDR1 and CDR2 (germline): MDHEN, SYDVKM. Trimming pared 6 bases from V and 6 bases from J, leaving 14 bases between. The CDR3 spells CASSPLREDGYTF. The DNA for the CDR3 is TGTGCCAGCAGCCCCTTGAGGGAGGATGGCTACACCTTC.

A few counts support this clone. The chain couples TRBV4-2 to TRBJ2-3; 9 positions match TRBD2. The J segment lost 1 base and the V segment lost 0 bases, leaving 5 bases of the junction unmatched. The CDR3 is 17 amino acids. Germline CDR1 is LGHNA and CDR2 is YNFKEQ. CDR3 coding DNA: TGTGCCAGCAGCCAAGATATTGAGCGGGGGGGCACAGATACGCAGTATTTT. Protein sequence: CASSQDIERGGTDTQYF.

The rearrangement joins TRBV29-1 to TRBJ1-1; unclear D gene. Germline V gene data show CDR1 as SQVTM and CDR2 as ANQGSEA. V lost 4 bases and J 4 bases, leaving 10 bases between the germline ends. The CDR3 runs 12 residues. CDR3: CSVAGPGTEAFF. The DNA for the CDR3 is TGCAGCGTTGCCGGTCCGGGCACTGAAGCTTTCTTT.

This clone has just one count. This chain connects TRBV7-2 to TRBJ2-5, with 8 bases that match TRBD2. V shed 1 base, J shed 5 bases, and the junction held 9 bases outside the gene matches. CDR3 length: 16 residues. The V gene's germline CDR1 is SGHTA and CDR2 FQGNSA. The CDR3 reads CASSLGSSGPQETQYF. CDR3 nucleotides: TGTGCCAGCAGCTTAGGTTCTAGCGGGCCCCAGGAGACCCAGTACTTC.

This chain links TRBV9 with TRBJ2-1; 7 nucleotides agree with TRBD2. The CDR3 spans 14 residues. The germline CDR1 and CDR2 sequences are SGDLS and YYNGEE. The ends lost 0 bases at V and 8 bases at J; junction bases unmatched: 5. The CDR3 protein is CASSVAGGGDEQFF. CDR3 DNA sequence: TGTGCCAGCAGCGTAGCGGGGGGAGGAGATGAGCAGTTCTTC.

The rearrangement links TRBV6-6 to TRBJ2-3; 9 bases map to TRBD1. Germline V CDR1 and CDR2: MNHNY, SVGAGI (reference sequence). CDR3 length: 12 residues. Trimming took 5 bases from V and 11 from J; bases not matched to a gene: 5. The CDR3 reads CASSDRGQGQYF. In DNA form, the CDR3 reads TGTGCCAGCAGTGACCGGGGACAGGGGCAGTATTTT.

The chain carries TRBV6-5 and TRBJ2-7, with D unresolved. Germline CDR1 reads MNHEY; CDR2 reads SVGAGI. This CDR3 is built from 11 residues. Trimming stripped 4 bases from V and 6 bases from J, with 7 bases between. CDR3 residues: CASSFLSEQYF. The CDR3 coding sequence is TGTGCCAGCAGTTTCCTAAGCGAGCAGTACTTC.